This passage covers 20 T cell receptor beta chains from one sample sequenced in a study of blood T cell repertoires in COVID-19. TCRdb's table, derived via immunoSEQ multiplex PCR, lists solely in-frame clones and lacks some. In the table there are around 190,000 clones, more than 75% of which are singletons. Sample: peripheral blood. These TCRs come from a woman aged 55-69 years with COVID-19, enrolled during active disease.

The chain is built from TRBV7-8 and TRBJ1-1; D gene ambiguous. Germline values: CDR1 SGHVS, CDR2 FQNEAQ. This CDR3 has 15 amino acids. Trimming removed 2 bases from V and 2 bases from J, with 12 bases in between. The CDR3 reads CASSLTRVLNTEAFF. CDR3 DNA: TGTGCCAGCAGCTTAACGCGGGTCCTTAACACTGAAGCTTTCTTT.

The chain couples TRBV7-9 to TRBJ1-1; no clear D gene. The germline V gene encodes CDR1 SEHNR and CDR2 FQNEAQ (reference sequence). The CDR3 covers 15 residues. V lost 3 bases and J 0 bases, leaving 11 bases between the germline ends. This CDR3 reads CASSFVARMNTEAFF. CDR3 bases: TGTGCCAGCAGCTTTGTGGCGAGGATGAACACTGAAGCTTTCTTT.

There are a few counts of this clone. The J gene is TRBJ1-1, the V gene TRBV10-3; TRBD1 aligns across 8 bases. J gave up 1 base and V 11 bases, and 18 bases lay outside the gene matches. The germline V gene encodes CDR1 ENHRY and CDR2 SYGVKD. This CDR3 region has 17 residues. The CDR3 nucleotides are TGTGCCTCAAAAAGCGTATCAGGGGGCGGAAGGAACACTGAAGCTTTCTTT. It is translated as CASKSVSGGGRNTEAFF.

V usage is TRBV19 and J usage is TRBJ2-3; 9 bases fit TRBD2. Trimming at V came to 5 bases and at J to 3 bases, leaving 6 bases not matched to a gene. The length of the CDR3 is 15 residues. Germline loops: CDR1 LNHDA, CDR2 SQIVND (reference sequence). CDR3 protein: CASSAGLALTDTQYF. In DNA, the CDR3 is TGTGCCAGTAGTGCTGGACTAGCGCTGACAGATACGCAGTATTTT.

The sample holds one count of this clone. The rearrangement joins TRBV3-1 (or the pseudogene TRBV3-2) to TRBJ1-2, with a weak D call TRBD1 (5 bases). Germline CDR1 is LGHDT and CDR2 is YNNKEL (reference sequence). V was shortened by 3 bases and J by 6 bases, with 14 bases between the two germline ends. This CDR3 has 14 amino acids. DNA of the CDR3: TGTGCCAGCAGCCAGCTAGACAGTGTTCATGGCTACACCTTC. The encoded protein is CASSQLDSVHGYTF.

The chain couples TRBV27 to TRBJ1-5; TRBD1 agrees at 8 bases. From germline, CDR1 is MNHEY and CDR2 SMNVEV (reference sequence). Losses at the gene ends were 6 bases for V and 2 bases for J; bases not matched to a gene: 9. The CDR3 extends over 16 amino acids. CDR3 sequence (DNA): TGTGCCAGCAGCCCTGGACAGGGTTGGGGCAATCAGCCCCAGCATTTT. Translated: CASSPGQGWGNQPQHF.

Only a few counts were recorded for this clone. The rearrangement links TRBV28 to TRBJ1-4; D unclear. Deletions cut 1 base from V and 1 base from J, with 10 bases between. There are 16 residues in the CDR3. CDR1 MDHEN and CDR2 SYDVKM come from the germline V gene. The CDR3 sequence is CASSLLGLKTNEKLFF. The CDR3 DNA reads TGTGCCAGCAGTTTATTGGGCTTGAAAACTAATGAAAAACTGTTTTTT.

The sample holds many counts of this clone. The rearrangement uses TRBV28 and TRBJ2-7; TRBD2 matches at 11 bases. CDR1 MDHEN and CDR2 SYDVKM come from the germline V gene. The V segment lost 5 bases and the J segment 4 bases; nucleotides outside the gene matches: 10. The CDR3 consists of 16 residues. CDR3 residues: CASSPLAGGPVYEQYF. The CDR3 nucleotides read TGTGCCAGCAGTCCCTTAGCGGGAGGGCCAGTGTACGAGCAGTACTTC.

The genes are TRBV15 and TRBJ2-2, with 9 bases lining up with TRBD1. This CDR3 region has 15 residues. With V trimmed by 8 bases and J by 9 bases, 13 bases remained unmatched. Germline V gene lookup returns CDR1 LNHNV and CDR2 YYDKDF (reference sequence). CDR3 in DNA: TGTGCCACCTCACCGGCCGGGGACAGGGTCCGGGAGCTGTTTTTT. The encoded protein is CATSPAGDRVRELFF.

The chain couples TRBV6-5 to TRBJ1-2; 12 bases match TRBD1. The CDR3 contains 15 residues. With V trimmed by 7 bases and J by 8 bases, 11 bases remained unmatched. Germline CDR1 is MNHEY and CDR2 is SVGAGI. CDR3 amino acids: CASTGTGGASWGYTF. The CDR3 region has the DNA TGTGCCAGCACCGGGACAGGGGGCGCTTCTTGGGGCTACACCTTC.

The J gene is TRBJ2-3, the V gene TRBV9, with D hard to call. Deletions cut 4 bases from V and 0 bases from J, with 12 bases between. The CDR3 has 15 amino acids. From germline, CDR1 is SGDLS and CDR2 YYNGEE. For the CDR3, the DNA is TGTGCCAGCAGCCCAATTATAACTAGCACAGATACGCAGTATTTT. Its translation: CASSPIITSTDTQYF.

The V call is TRBV27, the J call TRBJ2-7, with D tentatively TRBD2 (5 bases). The CDR3 is 15 residues long. Trimming took 3 bases from V and 2 from J, leaving 14 bases between them. Per the germline V gene, CDR1 is MNHEY and CDR2 is SMNVEV (reference sequence). CDR3 in DNA: TGTGCCAGCAGTTTCACGGGGAGCGGAACCTACGAGCAGTACTTC. Amino acids: CASSFTGSGTYEQYF.

The chain combines TRBV12-3 or TRBV12-4 with TRBJ1-2, with D tentatively TRBD1 (5 bases). Trimming pared 7 bases from V and 8 bases from J, leaving 17 bases between. The CDR3 covers 13 residues. As DNA, the CDR3 is TGTGCCAGCAAGGGGAGGACTAGAGGCGGCTACACCTTC. Translated, it gives CASKGRTRGGYTF.

The sample holds one count of this clone. This chain uses TRBV6-1 with TRBJ2-1; 8 bases fit TRBD2. V shed 2 bases, J shed 0 bases, and the junction held 12 bases outside the gene matches. Germline loops: CDR1 MNHNS, CDR2 SASEGT. The length of the CDR3 is 19 residues. CDR3 DNA: TGTGCCAGCAGTGAAAGTGGACTAGCCGTCTTTAGCTCCTACAATGAGCAGTTCTTC. It is translated as CASSESGLAVFSSYNEQFF.

This chain connects TRBV28 to TRBJ1-2; the D gene is possibly TRBD1 (6 bases). The CDR3 runs 15 residues. Germline assignment: CDR1 MDHEN and CDR2 SYDVKM. V gave up 6 bases and J gave up 4 bases, with 18 bases separating them. The CDR3 DNA follows: TGTGCCAGCAGAAACCCAGGAACAGGGACCTATGGCTACACCTTC. Translated: CASRNPGTGTYGYTF.

This chain connects TRBV28 to TRBJ2-5; 11 nucleotides match TRBD2. The CDR3 contains 17 residues. CDR1 is MDHEN and CDR2 is SYDVKM in the germline V gene. J lost 1 base, V lost 0 bases, and 4 bases had no gene match. CDR3 DNA sequence: TGTGCCAGCAGTTTATGGACTAGCGGGATAATCCAAGAGACCCAGTACTTC. Its translation: CASSLWTSGIIQETQYF.

J is TRBJ1-2 and V is TRBV27, with D maybe TRBD1 (5 bases). V was cut by 5 bases and J by 8 bases, with 9 bases left in between. Germline CDR1 is MNHEY and CDR2 is SMNVEV (reference sequence). This CDR3 comprises 11 residues. CDR3 amino acids: CASSQGSGYTF. CDR3 nucleotides: TGTGCCAGCAGTCAGGGTTCGGGCTACACCTTC.

This chain joins TRBV30 and TRBJ1-6; possibly TRBD1 for D (6 bases). This CDR3 has 14 amino acids. Germline CDR1 and CDR2: GTSNPN and SVGIG (reference sequence). Deletions cut 0 bases from V and 10 bases from J, with 13 bases between. The CDR3 region has the DNA TGTGCCTGGAGTGTAAACAGGGTAGAGTCACCCCTCCACTTT. This gives the protein CAWSVNRVESPLHF.

The chain employs TRBV6-5 and TRBJ1-2; TRBD1 matches at 7 bases. Unmatched junction bases numbered 10, after V lost 5 bases and J lost 4 bases. The CDR3 loop spans 15 amino acids. The germline gives CDR1 MNHEY, CDR2 SVGAGI. CDR3 region: CASSTSWDSSYGYTF. The CDR3 DNA follows: TGTGCCAGCAGTACCTCCTGGGACAGCTCCTATGGCTACACCTTC.

In this sample, this clone turned up a few times. This sequence joins TRBV7-3 and TRBJ2-1; 11 positions agree with TRBD2. CDR1 and CDR2 (germline): SGHTA, FQGTGA. The trim removed 5 bases at V and 9 bases at J, leaving 9 bases unmatched. The CDR3 runs to 15 residues. Here the CDR3 DNA reads TGTGCCAGCAGCCCAACTAGCGGGAGTCGGAGTGAGCAGTTCTTC. As protein: CASSPTSGSRSEQFF.